Sequencing of this T cell receptor (beta chain) was carried out in a study of T-cell memory formation after mild COVID-19. With regard to this clonotype: The antigen is not known.

TCRdb redid the calling of the 5' RACE reads with MiXCR, one entry per CDR3 protein. This sample has a few hundred thousand distinct CDR3 sequences; about a sixth occur once, and the top ten carry roughly 21%. The CDR3 has 16 amino acids. After removal of 5 bases from V and 3 bases from J, the junction contained 8 bases not matched to a gene. Germline CDR1 reads SGHNT; CDR2 reads YYREEE (reference sequence). Findings and limits, study-wide: Second-wave clones with a day 37 peak had unconfirmed SARS-CoV-2 specificity.

Input material: PBMCs or a T cell subset sorted from them (not recorded which). The sequence was collected from a man between 18 and 35 years old who had mild COVID-19 (a few samples of this study predate the infection). Cell type and time point are not known. The chain recombines TRBV5-4 with TRBJ1-2, with 12 bases that match TRBD1. Here the CDR3 reads CASRGTGGPTDYGYTF. Written as DNA, the CDR3 is TGTGCCAGCAGGGGGACAGGGGGCCCAACAGACTATGGCTACACCTTC.